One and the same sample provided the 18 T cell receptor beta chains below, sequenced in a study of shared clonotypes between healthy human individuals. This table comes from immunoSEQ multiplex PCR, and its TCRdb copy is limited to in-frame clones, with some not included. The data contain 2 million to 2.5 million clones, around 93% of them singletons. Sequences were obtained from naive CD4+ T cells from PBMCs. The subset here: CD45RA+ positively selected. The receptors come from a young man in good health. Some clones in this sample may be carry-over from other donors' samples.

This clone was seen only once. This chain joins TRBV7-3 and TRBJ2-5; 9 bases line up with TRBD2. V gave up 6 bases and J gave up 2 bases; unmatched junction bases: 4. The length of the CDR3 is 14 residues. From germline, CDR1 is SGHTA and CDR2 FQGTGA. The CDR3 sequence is CASSNSGGQETQYF. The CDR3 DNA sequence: TGTGCCAGCAGTAATAGCGGGGGACAAGAGACCCAGTACTTC. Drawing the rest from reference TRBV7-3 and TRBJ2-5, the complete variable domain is GAGVSQTPSNKVTEKGKYVELRCDPISGHTALYWYRQSLGQGPEFLIYFQGTGAADDSGLPNDRFFAVRPEGSVSTLKIQRTERGDSAVYLCASSNSGGQETQYFGPGTRLLVL.

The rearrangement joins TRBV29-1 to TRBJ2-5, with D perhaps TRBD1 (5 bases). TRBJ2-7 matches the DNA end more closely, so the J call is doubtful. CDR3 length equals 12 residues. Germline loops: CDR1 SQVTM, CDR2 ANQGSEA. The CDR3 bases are TGCAGCGTTGGGAAGGGGATCGGCGAGCAGTACTTC. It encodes CSVGKGIGEQYF.

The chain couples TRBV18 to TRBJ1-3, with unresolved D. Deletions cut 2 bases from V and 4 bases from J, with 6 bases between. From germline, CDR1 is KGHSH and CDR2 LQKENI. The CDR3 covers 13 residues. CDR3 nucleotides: TGTGCCAGCTCACCAGACCAGGGAAACACCATATATTTT. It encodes CASSPDQGNTIYF.

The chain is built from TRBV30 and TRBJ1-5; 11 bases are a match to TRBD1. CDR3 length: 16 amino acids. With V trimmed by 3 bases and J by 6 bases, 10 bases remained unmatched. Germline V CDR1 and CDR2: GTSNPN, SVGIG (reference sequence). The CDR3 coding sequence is TGTGCCTGGAGCCGGGACGGGACAGGGGGATTTCAGCCCCAGCATTTT. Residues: CAWSRDGTGGFQPQHF.

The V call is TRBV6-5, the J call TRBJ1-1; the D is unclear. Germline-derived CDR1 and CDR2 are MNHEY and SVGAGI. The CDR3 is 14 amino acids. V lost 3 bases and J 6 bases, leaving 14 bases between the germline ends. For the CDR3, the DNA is TGTGCCAGCAGTTATCTCGACGGTTTCTCTGAAGCTTTCTTT. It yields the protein CASSYLDGFSEAFF.

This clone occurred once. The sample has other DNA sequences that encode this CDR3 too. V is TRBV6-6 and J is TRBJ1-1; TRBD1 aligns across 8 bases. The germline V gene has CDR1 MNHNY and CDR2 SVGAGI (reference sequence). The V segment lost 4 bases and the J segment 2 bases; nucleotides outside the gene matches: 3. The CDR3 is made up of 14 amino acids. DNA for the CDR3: TGTGCCAGCAGTTTCGACAGGGGAAACACTGAAGCTTTCTTT. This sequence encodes CASSFDRGNTEAFF.

CDR3 sequence (DNA): TGTGCCAGCAGCCAAAGGGTTCTAACAGATACGCAGTATTTT. Translated: CASSQRVLTDTQYF. This rearrangement joins TRBV4-2 to TRBJ2-3; no reliable D call. CDR1 and CDR2 from the germline V gene are LGHNA and YNFKEQ. V was cut by 2 bases and J by 3 bases, with 9 bases left in between. The CDR3 extends over 14 amino acids.

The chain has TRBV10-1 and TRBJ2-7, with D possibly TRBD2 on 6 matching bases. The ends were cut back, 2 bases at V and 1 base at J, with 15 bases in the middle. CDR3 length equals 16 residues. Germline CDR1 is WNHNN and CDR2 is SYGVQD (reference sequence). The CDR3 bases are TGCGCCAGCAGTGAGGGGTTGGCTAGCGTTTCCTACGAGCAGTACTTC. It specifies CASSEGLASVSYEQYF.

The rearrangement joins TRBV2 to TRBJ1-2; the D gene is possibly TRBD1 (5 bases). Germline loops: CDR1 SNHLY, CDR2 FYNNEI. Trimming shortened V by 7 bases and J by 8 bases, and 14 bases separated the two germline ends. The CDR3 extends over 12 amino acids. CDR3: CASNTGREGYTF. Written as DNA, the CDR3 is TGTGCCAGCAACACAGGAAGAGAGGGCTACACCTTC.

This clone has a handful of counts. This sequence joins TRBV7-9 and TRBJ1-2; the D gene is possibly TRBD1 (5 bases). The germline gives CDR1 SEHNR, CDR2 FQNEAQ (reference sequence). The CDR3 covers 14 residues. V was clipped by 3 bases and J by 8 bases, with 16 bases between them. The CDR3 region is CASSLGPGVGGYTF. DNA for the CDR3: TGTGCCAGCAGCTTGGGGCCCGGGGTTGGAGGCTACACCTTC.

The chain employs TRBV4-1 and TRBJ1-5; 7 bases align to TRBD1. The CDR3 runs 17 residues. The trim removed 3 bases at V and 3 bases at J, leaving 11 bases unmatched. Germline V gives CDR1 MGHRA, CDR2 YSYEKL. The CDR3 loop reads CASSQEEDREINQPQHF. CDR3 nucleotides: TGCGCCAGCAGCCAGGAGGAAGACAGGGAGATCAATCAGCCCCAGCATTTT.

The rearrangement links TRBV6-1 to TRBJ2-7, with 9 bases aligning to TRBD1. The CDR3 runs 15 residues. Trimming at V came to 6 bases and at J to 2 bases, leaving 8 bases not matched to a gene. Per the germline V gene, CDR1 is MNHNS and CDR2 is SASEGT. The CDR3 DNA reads TGTGCCAGCAGCGGGCCTCGACAGGGGGCCTACGAGCAGTACTTC. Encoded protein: CASSGPRQGAYEQYF.

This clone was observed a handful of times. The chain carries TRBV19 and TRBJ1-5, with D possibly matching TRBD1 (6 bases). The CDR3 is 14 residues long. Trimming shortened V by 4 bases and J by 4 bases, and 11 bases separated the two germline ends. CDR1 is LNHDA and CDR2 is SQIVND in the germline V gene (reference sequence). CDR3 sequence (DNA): TGTGCCAGTAGTACCTTAACAGGGAATCAGCCCCAGCATTTT. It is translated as CASSTLTGNQPQHF.

CDR3 in DNA: TGTGCCAGCAGCTACACCGGGACAGGCCCCTACGAGCAGTACTTC. It specifies CASSYTGTGPYEQYF. The chain joins TRBV7-3 to TRBJ2-7, with 8 nucleotides matching TRBD1. V trimming: 4 bases; J trimming: 2 bases; junction bases outside the gene matches: 7. Germline V gene data show CDR1 as SGHTA and CDR2 as FQGTGA. The CDR3 runs 15 residues.

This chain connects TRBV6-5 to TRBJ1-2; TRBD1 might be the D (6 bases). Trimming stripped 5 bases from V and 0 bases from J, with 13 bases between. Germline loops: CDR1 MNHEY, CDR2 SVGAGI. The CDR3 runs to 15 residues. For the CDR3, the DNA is TGTGCCAGCAGTACGGGGGGCAGTCCTAACTATGGCTACACCTTC. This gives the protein CASSTGGSPNYGYTF.

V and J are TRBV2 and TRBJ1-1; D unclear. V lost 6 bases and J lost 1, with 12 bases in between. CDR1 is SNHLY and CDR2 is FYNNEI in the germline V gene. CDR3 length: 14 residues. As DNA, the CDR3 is TGTGCCAGCAGCCGCGGAAATTCGAACACTGAAGCTTTCTTT. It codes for CASSRGNSNTEAFF.

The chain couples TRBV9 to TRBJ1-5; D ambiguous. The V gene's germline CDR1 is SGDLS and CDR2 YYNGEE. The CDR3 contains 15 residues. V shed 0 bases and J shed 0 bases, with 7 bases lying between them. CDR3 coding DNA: TGTGCCAGCAGCGTAGGTGTATATAGCAATCAGCCCCAGCATTTT. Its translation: CASSVGVYSNQPQHF.

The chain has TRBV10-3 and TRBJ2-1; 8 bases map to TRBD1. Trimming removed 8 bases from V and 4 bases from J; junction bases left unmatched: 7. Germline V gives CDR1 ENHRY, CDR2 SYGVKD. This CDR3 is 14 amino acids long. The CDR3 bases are TGTGCCATCGCCGGACAGGGAACTTACAATGAGCAGTTCTTC. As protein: CAIAGQGTYNEQFF.